One sample yielded the 30 T cell receptor beta chains listed below, sequenced in a study of OX40 agonist ivuxolimab in advanced cancers. Using immunoSEQ multiplex PCR, the repertoire was profiled, and TCRdb retains in-frame clones only, with some absent. The top ten hold more than 0.95% of the sample, which has tens of thousands of clones, 90% to 95% seen once. This specimen consisted of CD4+ or CD8+ T cells sorted from blood, obtained in a trial of the OX40 agonist ivuxolimab. These receptors all come from an adult with an advanced solid tumor such as melanoma, head and neck, liver or kidney cancer.

The chain employs TRBV7-3 and TRBJ2-1, with 12 bases aligning to TRBD2. There are 15 residues in the CDR3. Germline V lookup: CDR1 SGHTA, CDR2 FQGTGA. J lost 10 bases, V lost 6 bases, and 10 bases had no gene match. The chain's CDR3 is CASRSLAGGPGEQFF. The CDR3 nucleotides read TGTGCCAGCAGAAGTCTAGCGGGAGGGCCGGGAGAGCAGTTCTTC.

This chain links TRBV4-3 with TRBJ2-1, with 12 bases that match TRBD1. Trimming removed 3 bases from V and 10 bases from J; junction bases left unmatched: 13. CDR3 length equals 17 residues. Germline CDR1 LGHNA, CDR2 YSLEER. The CDR3 protein is CASSQYPGQGAIGEQFF. The CDR3 nucleotides read TGCGCCAGCAGCCAGTATCCGGGACAGGGGGCGATAGGCGAGCAGTTCTTC.

This clone was recorded only once. This chain links TRBV7-6 with TRBJ2-3; D may match TRBD1 or TRBD2 (5 bases each). The ends were cut back, 5 bases at V and 4 bases at J, with 10 bases in the middle. Germline CDR1 SGHVS, CDR2 FNYEAQ. The length of the CDR3 is 13 residues. CDR3 DNA: TGTGCCAGCAGCCGTAGAGGGGCAGATACGCAGTATTTT. It yields the protein CASSRRGADTQYF.

V and J are TRBV5-5 and TRBJ1-2, with D possibly TRBD1 on 5 matching bases. The V end lost 4 bases, the J end lost 5 bases, and 9 bases lay between the germline ends. Looked up from germline, CDR1 is SGHKS and CDR2 is YYEKEE (reference sequence). The CDR3 has 12 residues. Here the CDR3 DNA reads TGTGCCAGCAGCACCGACAGTTATGGCTACACCTTC. Translated: CASSTDSYGYTF. Complete variable domain (other parts from reference TRBV5-5 and TRBJ1-2): DAGVTQSPTHLIKTRGQQVTLRCSPISGHKSVSWYQQVLGQGPQFIFQYYEKEERGRGNFPDRFSARQFPNYSSELNVNALLLGDSALYLCASSTDSYGYTFGSGTRLTVV.

The chain recombines TRBV10-1 with TRBJ2-3, with 7 bases fitting TRBD2. V was clipped by 0 bases and J by 9 bases; unmatched bases: 12. CDR1 is WNHNN, CDR2 SYGVQD, per germline (reference sequence). The length of the CDR3 is 16 residues. The CDR3 loop is CASSESISGTLLTQYF. The CDR3 DNA follows: TGCGCCAGCAGTGAGTCCATCAGCGGGACCCTTTTGACGCAGTATTTT.

The chain is built from TRBV28 and TRBJ2-1; TRBD2 matches at 14 bases. CDR3 size: 19 residues. V dropped 7 bases and J dropped 4; count of bases not matched to a gene: 15. Germline values: CDR1 MDHEN, CDR2 SYDVKM. The CDR3, as DNA: TGTGCCAGCACCGAGTGGGTGACTAGCGGGAGGGCCGTGTACAATGAGCAGTTCTTC. Protein sequence: CASTEWVTSGRAVYNEQFF.

The chain employs TRBV28 and TRBJ2-1; 8 positions match TRBD1. CDR3 size: 16 residues. Germline trimming cut 5 bases from V and 1 base from J; bases unmatched to any gene: 7. Germline V lookup: CDR1 MDHEN, CDR2 SYDVKM. DNA for the CDR3: TGTGCCAGCAGTCCCCGCAGGGGGCATTCCTACAATGAGCAGTTCTTC. Amino acid sequence: CASSPRRGHSYNEQFF.

Points on this clone: At one of its ends the junction is not consistent with the germline gene, which may arise from a read error. The chain links TRBV7-7 to TRBJ2-7; TRBD2 aligns across 9 bases. Germline V CDR1 and CDR2: SSHAT, FNYEAQ (reference sequence). The CDR3 contains 15 residues. The CDR3 region is CASSLSASGTDEQYF. The CDR3 bases are TGTGCTAGCAGCTTATCGGCTAGCGGGACGGACGAGCAGTACTTC. The full variable domain, with the rest looked up from reference TRBV7-7 and TRBJ2-7, is GAGVSQSPRYKVTKRGQDVTLRCDPISSHATLYWYQQALGQGPEFLTYFNYEAQPDKSGLPSDRFSAERPEGSISTLTIQRTEQRDSAMYRCASSLSASGTDEQYFGPGTRLTVT.

V usage is TRBV7-9 and J usage is TRBJ2-5; 7 bases are a match to TRBD2. Germline V gene lookup returns CDR1 SEHNR and CDR2 FQNEAQ (reference sequence). Trimming removed 5 bases from V and 2 bases from J; junction bases left unmatched: 8. The CDR3 covers 15 residues. The CDR3 DNA is TGTGCCAGCAGCCGCGGACTAGGTGTTCAAGAGACCCAGTACTTC. This encodes CASSRGLGVQETQYF.

This chain links TRBV7-8 with TRBJ1-2, with 10 nucleotides matching TRBD1. The trim removed 5 bases at V and 11 bases at J, leaving 14 bases unmatched. This CDR3 is 15 amino acids long. Germline CDR1 reads SGHVS; CDR2 reads FQNEAQ. The DNA for the CDR3 is TGTGCCAGCAGCCCCGGACAGGGGGTTTTAGGGAGTTACACCTTC. This sequence encodes CASSPGQGVLGSYTF.

This CDR3 reads CASSVQGGRNEQFF. CDR3 bases: TGTGCCAGCAGCGTCCAGGGAGGGCGCAATGAGCAGTTCTTC. The rearrangement links TRBV9 to TRBJ2-1; 7 bases match TRBD2. Germline CDR1 is SGDLS and CDR2 is YYNGEE. V dropped 2 bases and J dropped 6; count of bases not matched to a gene: 5. The CDR3 is 14 amino acids.

For the CDR3, the DNA is TGTGCCAGCAGCGTAGTAGCCTCTGGGGCCAACGTCCTGACTTTC. It specifies CASSVVASGANVLTF. This chain uses TRBV2 with TRBJ2-6, with D uncertain. Between the trimmed V and J ends, which lost 6 bases and 0 bases, there was a span of 9 bases. CDR3 length: 15 residues. Per germline, CDR1 SNHLY and CDR2 FYNNEI.

The genes are TRBV28 and TRBJ2-5; D is ambiguous. The CDR3 covers 11 residues. Per the germline V gene, CDR1 is MDHEN and CDR2 is SYDVKM. V was trimmed by 3 bases and J by 5 bases, leaving 4 bases between them. The chain's CDR3 is CASSFRETQYF. As DNA, the CDR3 is TGTGCCAGCAGTTTCCGGGAGACCCAGTACTTC.

The J gene is TRBJ1-5, the V gene TRBV2; 8 positions match TRBD1. The V segment lost 5 bases and the J segment 1 base; nucleotides outside the gene matches: 4. The germline CDR1 and CDR2 sequences are SNHLY and FYNNEI. This CDR3 is built from 15 residues. The CDR3 nucleotides are TGTGCCAGCAGTCCAGGGGGCCCCAGCAATCAGCCCCAGCATTTT. This encodes CASSPGGPSNQPQHF.

Turning to this clone: An end of the junction does not agree with germline; a read error may underlie this. The chain employs TRBV6-1 and TRBJ1-3; no reliable D call. The germline V gene has CDR1 MNHNS and CDR2 SASEGT. The CDR3 length is 12 residues. The CDR3 sequence is CASSESGNTIYF. The CDR3 nucleotides read TGTGCCAGCAGTGAGTCTGGGAACACCATATATTTT.

This clone was detected only a few times. The chain couples TRBV5-1 to TRBJ2-5; 10 bases map to TRBD1. The ends lost 4 bases at V and 6 bases at J; junction bases unmatched: 9. The CDR3 runs to 15 residues. Germline-derived CDR1 and CDR2 are SGHRS and YFSETQ. CDR3 coding DNA: TGCGCCAGCAGCATCACGGGACAGGGGTTAAAGACCCAGTACTTC. Protein sequence: CASSITGQGLKTQYF.

This clone was observed a single time. The chain joins TRBV7-8 to TRBJ1-1, with TRBD1 identical over 7 bases. The CDR3 totals 13 residues. Germline loops: CDR1 SGHVS, CDR2 FQNEAQ. The V segment lost 1 base and the J segment 6 bases; nucleotides outside the gene matches: 2. DNA of the CDR3: TGTGCCAGCAGCTTAGACAGGGGCGCTGAAGCTTTCTTT. This translates into CASSLDRGAEAFF.

The chain has TRBV11-3 and TRBJ2-2; 14 nucleotides match TRBD2. The germline V gene has CDR1 SGHNT and CDR2 YENEEA. CDR3 size: 20 residues. V shed 5 bases, J shed 6 bases, and the junction held 17 bases outside the gene matches. CDR3 sequence: CASSLGLAGGSWEAAGELFF. The CDR3, as DNA: TGTGCCAGCAGCCTCGGACTAGCGGGAGGTAGTTGGGAAGCAGCCGGGGAGCTGTTTTTT.

The chain employs TRBV10-3 and TRBJ2-1, with D maybe TRBD2 (5 bases). The CDR3 has 13 residues. CDR1 and CDR2 from the germline V gene are ENHRY and SYGVKD. V dropped 8 bases and J dropped 5 bases, with 13 bases sitting between them. The CDR3 protein is CAIGRVGNNEQFF. CDR3 nucleotide sequence: TGTGCCATCGGGCGGGTGGGTAACAATGAGCAGTTCTTC.

J is TRBJ2-3 and V is TRBV18, with D possibly matching TRBD2 (6 bases). The germline V gene has CDR1 KGHSH and CDR2 LQKENI. The CDR3 runs to 17 residues. Trimming removed 0 bases at V and 3 bases at J, with 16 bases between. CDR3 protein: CASSPPNAAGSTDTQYF. The DNA of the CDR3 is TGTGCCAGCTCACCACCGAACGCAGCGGGTTCGACAGATACGCAGTATTTT.

V usage is TRBV7-3 and J usage is TRBJ2-1, with 7 bases aligning to TRBD2. V shed 0 bases and J 3 bases; nucleotides not matched to a gene: 2. This CDR3 has 15 amino acids. CDR1 SGHTA and CDR2 FQGTGA come from the germline V gene. CDR3 amino acids: CASSLTAGVYNEQFF. CDR3 nucleotides: TGTGCCAGCAGCTTAACGGCGGGAGTCTACAATGAGCAGTTCTTC. Using reference TRBV7-3 and TRBJ2-1 for the parts outside the CDR3, the full variable domain is GAGVSQTPSNKVTEKGKYVELRCDPISGHTALYWYRQSLGQGPEFLIYFQGTGAADDSGLPNDRFFAVRPEGSVSTLKIQRTERGDSAVYLCASSLTAGVYNEQFFGPGTRLTVL.

For this clone: Other DNA sequences in the sample encode the same CDR3. The genes are TRBV27 and TRBJ2-1; D possibly corresponds to TRBD2 (6 bases). This CDR3 is built from 15 residues. The germline V and J ends were trimmed by 5 bases and 3 bases, with 14 bases remaining between them. Germline CDR1 MNHEY, CDR2 SMNVEV (reference sequence). DNA of the CDR3: TGTGCCAGCAGTCCTTCGGGAGTTTACTACAATGAGCAGTTCTTC. Its protein is CASSPSGVYYNEQFF.

The rearrangement joins TRBV5-1 to TRBJ2-2; tentative D call: TRBD1 (5 bases). V was cut by 2 bases and J by 7 bases, with 6 bases left in between. Per germline, CDR1 SGHRS and CDR2 YFSETQ. This CDR3 spans 12 amino acids. CDR3 residues: CASSFQGGELFF. DNA for the CDR3: TGCGCCAGCAGCTTCCAGGGCGGGGAGCTGTTTTTT.

The V gene is TRBV6-5, the J gene TRBJ1-3; D gene unclear. The CDR3 spans 16 residues. The V gene's germline CDR1 is MNHEY and CDR2 SVGAGI. Deletions cut 4 bases from V and 4 bases from J, with 17 bases between. CDR3 sequence reads: CASSSPMTLGGNTIYF. In nucleotides, the CDR3 is TGTGCCAGCAGTTCTCCCATGACTCTAGGAGGAAACACCATATATTTT.

The J gene is TRBJ1-2, the V gene TRBV7-9, with D hard to call. Trimming removed 5 bases at V and 5 bases at J, with 9 bases between. Germline CDR1 and CDR2: SEHNR and FQNEAQ (reference sequence). CDR3 length equals 12 residues. CDR3 coding DNA: TGTGCCAGCAGCCCAGTCGGGTATGGCTACACCTTC. Translating gives CASSPVGYGYTF.

The sample holds one count of this clone. The chain couples TRBV5-4 to TRBJ2-1; D possibly corresponds to TRBD2 (5 bases). The germline V gene has CDR1 SGHNT and CDR2 YYREEE (reference sequence). The CDR3 length is 13 residues. Trimming took 0 bases from V and 8 from J, leaving 9 bases between them. CDR3 loop: CASSLAPGDEQFF. CDR3 coding DNA: TGTGCCAGCAGCTTGGCCCCCGGGGATGAGCAGTTCTTC.

The chain employs TRBV15 and TRBJ2-7; TRBD2 might be the D (6 bases). Per germline, CDR1 LNHNV and CDR2 YYDKDF (reference sequence). Trimming stripped 0 bases from V and 9 bases from J, with 18 bases between. This CDR3 region has 15 residues. CDR3 DNA sequence: TGTGCCACCAGCAGAGATGCGTCCCCCGGGACTCGGCAGTACTTC. Residues: CATSRDASPGTRQYF.

V usage is TRBV2 and J usage is TRBJ1-3; unclear D gene. This CDR3 spans 11 amino acids. The V gene's germline CDR1 is SNHLY and CDR2 FYNNEI. The germline V and J ends were trimmed by 1 base and 6 bases, with 1 base remaining between them. The CDR3 spells CASSEENTIYF. The CDR3 nucleotides read TGTGCCAGCAGTGAAGAAAACACCATATATTTT.

Here the CDR3 reads CASSLVGDSNTEAFF. DNA for the CDR3: TGCGCCAGCAGCTTGGTTGGGGACTCGAACACTGAAGCTTTCTTT. The genes are TRBV5-1 and TRBJ1-1, with D possibly being TRBD1 (5 bases). The CDR3 has 15 residues. Trimming stripped 0 bases from V and 1 base from J, with 10 bases between. CDR1 SGHRS and CDR2 YFSETQ come from the germline V gene.

This clone has a single count. The CDR3 region is CAIGGSYNSPLHF. In DNA form, the CDR3 reads TGTGCCATCGGGGGCTCCTATAATTCACCCCTCCACTTT. The chain links TRBV10-3 to TRBJ1-6, with D perhaps matching TRBD1 (5 bases). This CDR3 is 13 amino acids long. V lost 8 bases and J lost 0, with 5 bases in between. Per germline, CDR1 ENHRY and CDR2 SYGVKD.